The 2 T cell receptor beta chains below come from one sample, sequenced in a study. Each CDR3 protein gets one entry after TCRdb re-called the 5' RACE reads with MiXCR. Of 7,300 or so distinct CDR3 sequences in the sample, around 42% were seen once. Material: memory CD4+ T cells sorted from blood. Sample subset: memory CD4+ T cells, CD4+CD45RO+CD25-. The source of these receptors is a female donor with breast cancer.

This clonotype turned up a few times. This chain connects TRBV29-1 to TRBJ2-7; D is unresolved. The CDR3 is 10 residues long. The V end lost 0 bases, the J end lost 12 bases, and 9 bases lay between the germline ends. Germline V lookup: CDR1 SQVTM, CDR2 ANQGSEA. CDR3 nucleotides: TGCAGCGTTGAAGAGTCTATACGGTACTTC. This gives the protein CSVEESIRYF.

To note about this clonotype: This sequence may be a read error, since a much larger clone differs from it by one base. The J gene is TRBJ2-5, the V gene TRBV4-2, with TRBD1 matching over 7 bases. The V and J ends lost 5 bases and 7 bases, in that order; junction bases with no gene match: 10. CDR3 length: 14 amino acids. Germline values: CDR1 LGHNA, CDR2 YNFKEQ. The CDR3 is CASSYRDREGTQYF. DNA for the CDR3: TGTGCCAGCAGCTATAGGGACAGAGAAGGGACCCAGTACTTC.